One sample yielded the 25 T cell receptor beta chains listed below, sequenced in a study of post-analysis software for immune sequencing data. Points from the study as a whole: Controls showed lower frequencies than patients for five TRBV segments, and TRBV5-6, TRBV5-1 and TRBV20-1 were among these.

These TCRs' antigens remain unknown. cDNA libraries for TCR beta contained unique molecular identifiers. In TCRdb, the PCR reads were re-called with MiXCR into one record per CDR3 protein. Of 750,000 to 900,000 distinct CDR3 sequences listed, about half are singletons. Sequenced: blood. The receptors originated from a girl aged 10 to 17 with multiple sclerosis.

About this clonotype: Relative to the germline gene, one junction end is altered; a read error may explain this. This sequence joins TRBV11-2 and TRBJ2-1, with TRBD2 matching over 8 bases. The CDR3 length is 12 residues. CDR1 SGHAT and CDR2 FQNNGV come from the germline V gene. For the CDR3, the DNA is TGTGCCGGCAGCCCAGCGGGAGAGGAGCAGTTCTTC. As protein: CAGSPAGEEQFF. Drawing the rest from reference TRBV11-2 and TRBJ2-1, the complete variable domain is EAGVAQSPRYKIIEKRQSVAFWCNPISGHATLYWYQQILGQGPKLLIQFQNNGVVDDSQLPKDRFSAERLKGVDSTLKIQPAKLEDSAVYLCAGSPAGEEQFFGPGTRLTVL.

The rearrangement joins TRBV4-1 to TRBJ2-7, with D hard to call. The CDR3 loop spans 14 amino acids. Deletions cut 2 bases from V and 1 base from J, with 9 bases between. Per the germline V gene, CDR1 is MGHRA and CDR2 is YSYEKL. Here the CDR3 DNA reads TGCGCCAGCAGCCAACCGACACTTTCCTACGAGCAGTACTTC. This codes for CASSQPTLSYEQYF.

The chain employs TRBV27 and TRBJ2-7, with TRBD1 identical over 8 bases. The germline gives CDR1 MNHEY, CDR2 SMNVEV (reference sequence). The CDR3 is 15 amino acids. V gave up 3 bases and J gave up 4 bases; unmatched junction bases: 8. In DNA, the CDR3 is TGTGCCAGCAGTTTCAGGACAGGGTTAATGTACGAGCAGTACTTC. It specifies CASSFRTGLMYEQYF.

The rearrangement joins TRBV5-1 to TRBJ2-7; 8 bases are a match to TRBD1. J gave up 1 base and V 4 bases, and 7 bases lay outside the gene matches. The germline gives CDR1 SGHRS, CDR2 YFSETQ. The CDR3 covers 15 residues. The CDR3 DNA follows: TGCGCCAGCAGCCCGGGACAGGAGTATTCCTACGAGCAGTACTTC. Translated, it gives CASSPGQEYSYEQYF.

CDR3 loop: CASSLDGWPGETQYF. The CDR3 DNA reads TGTGCCAGCAGCTTAGATGGGTGGCCTGGAGAGACCCAGTACTTC. The chain employs TRBV11-2 and TRBJ2-7; D ambiguous. The J call may be mistaken, given a closer DNA end match to TRBJ2-5. CDR3 length: 15 residues. Germline V lookup: CDR1 SGHAT, CDR2 FQNNGV.

In its sample, this clonotype was seen a few times. The chain links TRBV20-1 to TRBJ2-5, with 9 positions matching TRBD2. V lost 0 bases, J lost 5 bases, and 4 bases stayed unmatched. CDR1 DFQATT and CDR2 SNEGSKA come from the germline V gene (reference sequence). This CDR3 region has 14 residues. The CDR3 sequence is CSARDELAGETQYF. The CDR3 DNA is TGCAGTGCTAGAGATGAACTAGCGGGCGAGACCCAGTACTTC.

This clonotype was detected a few times. This chain joins TRBV7-3 and TRBJ2-5, with D perhaps given as TRBD1 or TRBD2 (6 bases each). Germline V gene lookup returns CDR1 SGHTA and CDR2 FQGTGA. V was clipped by 0 bases and J by 11 bases, with 13 bases between them. The length of the CDR3 is 13 residues. The chain's CDR3 is CASSLTGGGEQYF. In DNA form, the CDR3 reads TGTGCCAGCAGCTTAACCGGGGGCGGGGAGCAGTACTTC.

To note about this clonotype: At one end the junction does not follow the germline gene, possibly because of a read error. This chain's CDR3 is CSANGLAGPPADEQCF. CDR3 in DNA: TGCAGTGCGAACGGACTAGCGGGTCCCCCGGCGGATGAGCAGTGCTTC. The chain uses TRBV20-1 and TRBJ2-1, with 11 bases matching TRBD2. The CDR3 has 16 residues. Per the germline V gene, CDR1 is DFQATT and CDR2 is SNEGSKA (reference sequence).

This clonotype showed up just a few times. The chain carries TRBV7-8 and TRBJ1-5; TRBD1 might be the D (5 bases). Trimming shortened V by 5 bases and J by 3 bases, and 17 bases separated the two germline ends. CDR3 size: 16 residues. CDR1 is SGHVS and CDR2 is FQNEAQ in the germline V gene. The DNA of the CDR3 is TGTGCCAGCAGCCCCCCAGGGCAGACCCTCAATCAGCCCCAGCATTTT. Amino acids: CASSPPGQTLNQPQHF.

This clonotype turned up a few times. V gene TRBV12-3 or TRBV12-4 combines with J gene TRBJ2-7; 12 positions match TRBD2. The junction had 7 bases not matched to a gene; V was cut back by 3 bases and J by 7 bases. The CDR3 length is 15 residues. The CDR3 here is CASSLTSGRLREQYF. CDR3 DNA sequence: TGTGCCAGCAGTTTGACTAGCGGGAGATTAAGGGAGCAGTACTTC.

The J gene is TRBJ2-4, the V gene TRBV29-1; D might be TRBD1 or TRBD2, each matching 5 bases. The J call may be incorrect, as the DNA end agrees better with TRBJ2-7. The CDR3 is made up of 13 amino acids. Per germline, CDR1 SQVTM and CDR2 ANQGSEA. CDR3 DNA sequence: TGCAGCGTTGTGGGGGTTTCGGACTACGAGCAGTACTTC. It encodes CSVVGVSDYEQYF.

The chain is built from TRBV6-1 and TRBJ1-5; D remains ambiguous. The CDR3 extends over 13 amino acids. The germline V gene encodes CDR1 MNHNS and CDR2 SASEGT. The V end lost 4 bases, the J end lost 6 bases, and 10 bases lay between the germline ends. The CDR3 bases are TGTGCCAGCAGTGTTCCGATAAGTCAGCCCCAGCATTTT. This encodes CASSVPISQPQHF.

The rearrangement uses TRBV6-2 or TRBV6-3 and TRBJ1-6; D possibly corresponds to TRBD1 (6 bases). Germline CDR1 MNHEY, CDR2 SVGEGT. V lost 0 bases, J lost 14 bases, and 17 bases lay in between. This CDR3 spans 15 amino acids. In DNA form, the CDR3 reads TGTGCCAGCAGTTACTCGAAGAGGGGGAGGAGGACCCTCCACTTT. This encodes CASSYSKRGRRTLHF.

The chain carries TRBV29-1 and TRBJ1-6; D is unresolved. Germline V lookup: CDR1 SQVTM, CDR2 ANQGSEA. CDR3 size: 15 residues. V lost 7 bases to trimming and J lost 7 bases, with 20 bases between them. The CDR3 DNA reads as TGCAGCGAGGGAACCGAGAGGGCTGGGAATTCACCCCTCCACTTT. This translates into CSEGTERAGNSPLHF.

The V gene is TRBV5-1, the J gene TRBJ2-1; D is possibly TRBD2 (6 bases). V lost 5 bases to trimming and J lost 7 bases, with 16 bases between them. The CDR3 totals 14 residues. Germline loops: CDR1 SGHRS, CDR2 YFSETQ. CDR3 nucleotide sequence: TGCGCCAGCAGTGAGGTGGGAGGTGGAAATGAGCAGTTCTTC. This codes for CASSEVGGGNEQFF.

This clonotype turned up a few times. This chain uses TRBV6-2 or TRBV6-3 with TRBJ2-7, with 10 positions matching TRBD2. Per germline, CDR1 MNHEY and CDR2 SVGEGT. The CDR3 length is 14 residues. V was clipped by 6 bases and J by 0 bases; unmatched bases: 2. CDR3 coding DNA: TGTGCCAGCAGGCTAGCGGGGGCCTCCTACGAGCAGTACTTC. This codes for CASRLAGASYEQYF.

The chain carries TRBV6-5 and TRBJ1-5; D remains unclear. CDR1 and CDR2 from the germline V gene are MNHEY and SVGAGI. CDR3 size: 16 residues. V was pared by 0 bases and J by 0 bases, with 9 bases between. The CDR3 coding sequence is TGTGCCAGCAGTTACTCGTCACCATATAGCAATCAGCCCCAGCATTTT. Its translation is CASSYSSPYSNQPQHF.

V and J are TRBV20-1 and TRBJ2-2; D gene uncertain. Germline assignment: CDR1 DFQATT and CDR2 SNEGSKA (reference sequence). The CDR3 runs 14 residues. The V gene lost 3 bases and the J gene lost 2 bases, with 10 bases spanning the gap. Written as DNA, the CDR3 is TGCAGTGCTAGGCGTCAGGTTAACACCGGGGAGCTGTTTTTT. It yields the protein CSARRQVNTGELFF.

This clonotype was counted a few times. The chain is built from TRBV20-1 and TRBJ1-2, with 10 bases that match TRBD1. From germline, CDR1 is DFQATT and CDR2 SNEGSKA (reference sequence). CDR3 length: 13 residues. V was pared by 6 bases and J by 10 bases, with 11 bases of the junction left unmatched. The CDR3 coding sequence is TGCAGTGCCGAACCGGGACAGGGGTACGACTACACCTTC. This gives the protein CSAEPGQGYDYTF.

This clonotype occurred a few times. The rearrangement uses TRBV15 and TRBJ2-7; 9 nucleotides agree with TRBD2. CDR1 and CDR2 (germline): LNHNV, YYDKDF (reference sequence). With 6 bases clipped from V and 3 bases from J, the junction kept 6 bases outside the gene matches. The CDR3 runs 14 residues. The CDR3 is CATRRLAESYEQYF. The DNA of the CDR3 is TGTGCCACCAGGAGACTAGCGGAGAGCTACGAGCAGTACTTC. Combining the CDR3 with reference TRBV15 and TRBJ2-7 gives the whole variable domain DAMVIQNPRYQVTQFGKPVTLSCSQTLNHNVMYWYQQKSSQAPKLLFHYYDKDFNNEADTPDNFQSRRPNTSFCFLDIRSPGLGDTAMYLCATRRLAESYEQYFGPGTRLTVT.

The chain recombines TRBV24-1 with TRBJ2-5; D gene uncertain. Trimming left V 4 bases short and J 0 bases short, with 8 bases between. Germline V gene lookup returns CDR1 KGHDR and CDR2 SFDVKD. This CDR3 region has 14 residues. DNA of the CDR3: TGTGCCACCAGTGAACTACGGGACCAAGAGACCCAGTACTTC. Protein sequence: CATSELRDQETQYF.

This rearrangement joins TRBV6-1 to TRBJ2-2; 13 bases are shared with TRBD2. Germline values: CDR1 MNHNS, CDR2 SASEGT. The trim removed 5 bases at V and 0 bases at J, leaving 6 bases unmatched. The CDR3 consists of 18 residues. CDR3 in DNA: TGTGCCAGCAGTACGGGACTAGCGGGAAAACCGAACACCGGGGAGCTGTTTTTT. Its protein product is CASSTGLAGKPNTGELFF.

The chain couples TRBV20-1 to TRBJ2-7; TRBD2 matches at 11 bases. This CDR3 has 14 amino acids. Germline V gene sequence: CDR1 DFQATT, CDR2 SNEGSKA (reference sequence). The junction had 12 bases not matched to a gene; V was cut back by 2 bases and J by 12 bases. Here the CDR3 reads CSARSGLAGVVGYF. CDR3 in DNA: TGCAGTGCTAGAAGTGGACTAGCGGGCGTTGTAGGGTACTTC.

This clonotype was seen a handful of times. The chain has TRBV4-1 and TRBJ1-1, with D possibly TRBD1 on 5 matching bases. Germline V gene data show CDR1 as MGHRA and CDR2 as YSYEKL. The V end was cut by 0 bases, the J end by 1 base, with 12 bases between. The CDR3 is made up of 16 amino acids. Here the CDR3 reads CASSQDIAGPNTEAFF. The CDR3 nucleotides are TGCGCCAGCAGCCAAGATATAGCAGGGCCGAACACTGAAGCTTTCTTT.

There are a few counts of this clonotype. The chain couples TRBV12-3 or TRBV12-4 to TRBJ2-7, with TRBD2 as a possible D gene (6 bases). Trimming took off 0 bases at V and 7 bases at J, with 19 bases between the two ends. CDR3 size: 16 residues. The CDR3 DNA is TGTGCCAGCAGTTTAGCCAGTGAGCGGGTGGAGGGGGAGCAGTACTTC. It encodes CASSLASERVEGEQYF.